A selection of T cell receptor beta chains follows, all from one sample in a study of PD-1 blockade in classical Hodgkin lymphoma. Repertoires were generated with immunoSEQ multiplex PCR, while TCRdb's copy carries only in-frame clones and drops some. The sample lists about 40,000 clones, 70% to 90% seen once, with approximately 7.5% in the top ten. The material was peripheral blood mononuclear cells (PBMCs), obtained before the second cycle of nivolumab. The receptor set was obtained from a human donor with classical Hodgkin lymphoma. CDR3s include the opening cysteine and the closing phenylalanine or tryptophan. The order of the fields is clone size, V gene, D gene, J gene, CDR3 DNA, CDR3 protein. The D gene is left open where the match is weak. Clone size is not always given. Where it is, it says once, few, many or a class for expanded clones.

size: .; V: TRBV10-3; D: .; J: TRBJ2-7; DNA: TGTGCCATCAGGGACGGCTACGGGCTCAGGTACGAGCAGTACTTC; CDR3: CAIRDGYGLRYEQYF
size: .; V: TRBV9; D: TRBD1; J: TRBJ1-1; DNA: TGTGCCAGCAGCGTAGACGCAGGGGGCCAAGCTTTCTTT; CDR3: CASSVDAGGQAFF
size: .; V: TRBV25-1; D: .; J: TRBJ2-1; DNA: TGTGCCAGCTTTAGCGATGGGGCCCACAATGAGCAGTTCTTC; CDR3: CASFSDGAHNEQFF
size: .; V: TRBV9; D: .; J: TRBJ2-5; DNA: TGTGCCAGCAGCGCGACTACCCAAGAGACCCAGTACTTC; CDR3: CASSATTQETQYF
size: once; V: TRBV20-1; D: .; J: TRBJ2-3; DNA: TGCAGTGCTAGCGCTGTAGATACGCAGTATTTT; CDR3: CSASAVDTQYF
size: .; V: TRBV28; D: TRBD2; J: TRBJ2-2; DNA: TGTGCCAGCAGTCTCTCTCCGGGACTAGCACGAGCGAACACCGGGGAGCTGTTTTTT; CDR3: CASSLSPGLARANTGELFF
size: .; V: TRBV10-3; D: .; J: TRBJ1-3; DNA: TGTGCCATCAGTGGGGCTGGAAACACCATATATTTT; CDR3: CAISGAGNTIYF
size: .; V: TRBV9; D: TRBD2; J: TRBJ2-3; DNA: TGTGCCAGCAGCGTAGCGGGACTAGTGGGGAGGGATACGCAGTATTTT; CDR3: CASSVAGLVGRDTQYF
size: .; V: TRBV5-6; D: TRBD1; J: TRBJ2-7; DNA: TGTGCCAGCAGCTTGGTCCAAACAGGGGGGAACGAGCAGTACTTC; CDR3: CASSLVQTGGNEQYF
size: .; V: TRBV6-1; D: .; J: TRBJ1-1; DNA: TGTGCCAGCAGAACAGAGCGCCGAGGAAGTACTGAAGCTTTCTTT; CDR3: CASRTERRGSTEAFF
size: .; V: TRBV19; D: .; J: TRBJ2-5; DNA: TGTGCCAGTAGTATGCGGATGGTGGCAGAGACCCAGTACTTC; CDR3: CASSMRMVAETQYF
size: .; V: TRBV2; D: .; J: TRBJ1-2; DNA: TGTGCCAGCAGTCCCTTCCTGACAAGGGAGGAGGGCTACACCTTC; CDR3: CASSPFLTREEGYTF